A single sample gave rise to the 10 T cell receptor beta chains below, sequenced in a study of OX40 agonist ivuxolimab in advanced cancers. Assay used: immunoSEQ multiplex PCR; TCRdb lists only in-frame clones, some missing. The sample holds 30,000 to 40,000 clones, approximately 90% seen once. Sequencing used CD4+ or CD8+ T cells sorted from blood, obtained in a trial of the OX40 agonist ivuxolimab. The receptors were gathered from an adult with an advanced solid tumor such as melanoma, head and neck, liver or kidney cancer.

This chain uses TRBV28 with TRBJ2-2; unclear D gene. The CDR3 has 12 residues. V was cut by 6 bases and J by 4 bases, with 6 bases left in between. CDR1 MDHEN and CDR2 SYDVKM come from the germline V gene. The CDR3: CASSLITGELFF. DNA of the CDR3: TGTGCCAGCAGCCTCATCACCGGGGAGCTGTTTTTT.

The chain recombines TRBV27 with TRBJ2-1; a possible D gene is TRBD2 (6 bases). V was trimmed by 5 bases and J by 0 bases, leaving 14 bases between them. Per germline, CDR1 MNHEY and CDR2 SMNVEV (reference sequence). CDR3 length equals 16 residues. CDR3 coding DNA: TGTGCCAGCAGTCCTGAAGCGGGCCGCTCCTACAATGAGCAGTTCTTC. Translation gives CASSPEAGRSYNEQFF.

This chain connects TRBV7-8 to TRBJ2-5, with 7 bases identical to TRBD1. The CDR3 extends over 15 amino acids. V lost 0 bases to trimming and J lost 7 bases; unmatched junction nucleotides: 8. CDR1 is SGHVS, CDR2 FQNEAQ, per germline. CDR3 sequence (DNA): TGTGCCAGCAGCTTAGCCGGGACAGCCTCCGGGACCCAGTACTTC. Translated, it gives CASSLAGTASGTQYF.

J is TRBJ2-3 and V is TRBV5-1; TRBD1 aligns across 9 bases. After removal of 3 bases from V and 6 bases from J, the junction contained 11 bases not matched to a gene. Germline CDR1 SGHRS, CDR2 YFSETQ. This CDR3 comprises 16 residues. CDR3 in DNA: TGCGCCAGCAGCTCGCAGCCGGGACAGGGTCAGGATACGCAGTATTTT. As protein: CASSSQPGQGQDTQYF.

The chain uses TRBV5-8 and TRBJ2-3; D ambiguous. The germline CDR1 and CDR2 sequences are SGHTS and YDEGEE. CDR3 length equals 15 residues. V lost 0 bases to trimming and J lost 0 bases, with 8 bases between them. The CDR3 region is CASSLAITSTDTQYF. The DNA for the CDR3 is TGTGCCAGCAGCTTGGCTATCACTAGCACAGATACGCAGTATTTT. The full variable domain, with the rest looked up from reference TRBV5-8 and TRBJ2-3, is EAGVTQSPTHLIKTRGQQATLRCSPISGHTSVYWYQQALGLGLQFLLWYDEGEERNRGNFPPRFSGRQFPNYSSELNVNALELEDSALYLCASSLAITSTDTQYFGPGTRLTVL.

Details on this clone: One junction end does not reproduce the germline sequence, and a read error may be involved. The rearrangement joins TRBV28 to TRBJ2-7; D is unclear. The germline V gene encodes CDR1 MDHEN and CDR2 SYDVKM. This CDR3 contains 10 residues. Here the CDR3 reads CASSYPGFSF. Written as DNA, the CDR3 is TGTGCCAGCAGTTACCCCGGGTTCTCGTTC.

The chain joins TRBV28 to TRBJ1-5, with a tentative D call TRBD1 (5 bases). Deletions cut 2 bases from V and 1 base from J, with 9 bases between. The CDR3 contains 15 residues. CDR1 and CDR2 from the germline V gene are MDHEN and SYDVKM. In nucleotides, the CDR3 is TGTGCCAGCAGTTTAGCGGGGACCAGCAATCAGCCCCAGCATTTT. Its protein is CASSLAGTSNQPQHF.

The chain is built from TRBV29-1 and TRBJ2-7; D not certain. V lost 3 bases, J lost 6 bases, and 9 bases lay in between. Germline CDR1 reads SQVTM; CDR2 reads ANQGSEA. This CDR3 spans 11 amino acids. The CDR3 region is CSVDWGSEQYF. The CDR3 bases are TGCAGCGTTGATTGGGGAAGCGAGCAGTACTTC.

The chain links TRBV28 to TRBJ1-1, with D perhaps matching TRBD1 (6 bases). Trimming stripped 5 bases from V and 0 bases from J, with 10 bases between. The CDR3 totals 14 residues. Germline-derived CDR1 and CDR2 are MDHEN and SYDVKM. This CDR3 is CASSVTGMNTEAFF. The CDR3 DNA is TGTGCCAGCAGTGTGACAGGCATGAACACTGAAGCTTTCTTT.

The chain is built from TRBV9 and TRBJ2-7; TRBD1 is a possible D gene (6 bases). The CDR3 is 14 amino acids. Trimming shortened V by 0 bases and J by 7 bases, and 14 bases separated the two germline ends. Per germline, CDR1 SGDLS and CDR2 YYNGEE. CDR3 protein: CASSVETGTGEQYF. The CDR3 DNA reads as TGTGCCAGCAGCGTAGAAACAGGGACGGGTGAGCAGTACTTC.